One and the same sample provided the 3 T cell receptor beta chains below, sequenced in a study of T cell responses to AZD1222 COVID-19 vaccine. Repertoires were generated with immunoSEQ multiplex PCR, while TCRdb's copy carries only in-frame clones and drops some. The sample lists 35,000 to 45,000 clones, 80% to 85% occurring once. Sequencing used peripheral blood, obtained 28 days after the second AZD1222 dose. Every receptor here comes from an adult who received the AZD1222 COVID-19 vaccine.

This sequence joins TRBV30 and TRBJ1-5; the match to TRBD1 covers 9 bases. J was trimmed by 3 bases and V by 5 bases; bases with no gene match: 5. In germline, CDR1 is GTSNPN, CDR2 SVGIG (reference sequence). The CDR3 covers 14 residues. DNA of the CDR3: TGTGCCTGGGGGACAGGGTGGGACAATCAGCCCCAGCATTTT. It specifies CAWGTGWDNQPQHF. Based on the CDR3 plus reference TRBV30 and TRBJ1-5, the full variable domain is SQTIHQWPATLVQPVGSPLSLECTVEGTSNPNLYWYRQAAGRGLQLLFYSVGIGQISSEVPQNLSASRPQDRQFILSSKKLLLSDSGFYLCAWGTGWDNQPQHFGDGTRLSIL.

The CDR3 region has the DNA TGCAGTGCTATCGACATGCCTGAAGCTTTCTTT. Protein: CSAIDMPEAFF. J is TRBJ1-1 and V is TRBV20-1; no firm D call. Trimming cost V 4 bases and J 6 bases, with 9 bases left between them. CDR3 length: 11 amino acids. Germline CDR1 and CDR2: DFQATT and SNEGSKA (reference sequence).

This rearrangement joins TRBV11-2 to TRBJ2-1, with D perhaps TRBD2 (5 bases). Germline loops: CDR1 SGHAT, CDR2 FQNNGV. The V end lost 0 bases, the J end lost 5 bases, and 14 bases lay between the germline ends. The CDR3 consists of 16 residues. The CDR3 region is CASSLERLRVDNEQFF. The CDR3, as DNA: TGTGCCAGCAGCTTAGAAAGGTTGAGGGTGGACAATGAGCAGTTCTTC.